The present T cell receptor (beta chain) was sequenced within a study of human T cells and chemical hapten exposure. The V gene lost 3 bases and the J gene lost 9 bases, with 12 bases spanning the gap. This CDR3 has 13 residues. Germline CDR1 and CDR2: ENHRY and SYGVKD. A few counts support this clonotype. Regarding time point: pre-sensitization, week 0. Treatment of the sample: therapeutic diphenylcyclopropenone sensitization with weekly scalp DPC. TCRdb analysed the RACE reads with MiXCR anew, one entry per CDR3 protein. The sample has fewer than 200,000 distinct CDR3 sequences, nearly 30% seen once.

The chain joins TRBV10-3 to TRBJ1-5; no clear D gene. The input for sequencing was whole blood, taken in connection with sensitization to the hapten diphenylcyclopropenone (DPC). The sequence was collected from a woman under 40 with alopecia areata. Some clones in this sample may be carry-over from other donors' samples. Written as DNA, the CDR3 is TGTGCCATCAGTGACGGTGACGATCGGCCCCAGCATTTT. Amino acids: CAISDGDDRPQHF.